This is a list of T cell receptor beta chains from one sample in a study of cytomegalovirus exposure and HLA in healthy donors. Method: immunoSEQ multiplex PCR; TCRdb's copy keeps in-frame clones and lacks some. The sample records under 300,000 clones, 85% to 95% being singletons. Sequencing was carried out using PBMCs. These receptors all come from a girl aged 2 to 9 in good health and CMV-seronegative. CDR3s include the opening cysteine and the closing phenylalanine or tryptophan. D genes are given only for firm matches. Not all rows give a size; the values are once, few, many and, for expanded clones, a class.

TRBV10-3,TRBJ1-2,-,-,TGTGCCATCAGTGCTCAGGGCGGCTATGGCTACACCTTC,CAISAQGGYGYTF
TRBV5-5,TRBJ1-1,-,-,TGTGCCAGCAGCTGGTGGGCCGCCGTAAATGAAGCTTTCTTT,CASSWWAAVNEAFF
TRBV9,TRBJ2-3,TRBD2,-,TGTGCCAGCAGCGTAGGTACTAGCGGGGGGTTTACAGATACGCAGTATTTT,CASSVGTSGGFTDTQYF
TRBV5-8,TRBJ2-1,TRBD2,-,TGTGCCAGCAGCTTGAGACGGGGGGGCCTTGGTGAGCAGTTCTTC,CASSLRRGGLGEQFF
TRBV11-2,TRBJ2-7,TRBD2,-,TGTGCCAGCAGCCCCGGTCTAGCGGACTACGAGCAGTACTTC,CASSPGLADYEQYF
TRBV30,TRBJ1-6,-,-,TGTGCCTGGAATCAGCGGTGGAATAATTCACCCCTCCACTTT,CAWNQRWNNSPLHF
TRBV30,TRBJ2-7,TRBD1,-,TGTGCCTTAACGACAGGGAGATCCTACGAGCAGTACTTC,CALTTGRSYEQYF
TRBV7-9,TRBJ2-7,TRBD2,-,TGTGCCAGCAGCTTAACTAGCGGGAGTCGTGGCTACGAGCAGTACTTC,CASSLTSGSRGYEQYF
TRBV6-5,TRBJ1-5,-,-,TGTGCCAGCAGAATGCATAGCAATCAGCCCCGGCATTTT,CASRMHSNQPRHF
TRBV29-1,TRBJ2-7,-,-,TGCAGCGTTGAAGACGAGGCGGGAATTACCTACGAGCAGTACTTC,CSVEDEAGITYEQYF
TRBV5-1,TRBJ2-3,TRBD2,few,TGCGCCAGCAGCTTGCCGCAACCTCTGAGCGGGGTTCGCAGACGCACAGATACGCAGTATTTT,CASSLPQPLSGVRRRTDTQYF
TRBV4-2,TRBJ2-7,TRBD2,-,TGTGCCAGCAGCGAAGAGGGACTAGCGGGAGGTTCCTACGAGCAGTACTTC,CASSEEGLAGGSYEQYF
TRBV19,TRBJ1-1,TRBD1,-,TGTGCCAGTAATACAGGGGGCTACGAAGCTTTCTTT,CASNTGGYEAFF
TRBV6-5,TRBJ2-1,-,-,TGTGCCACCCAACAATTCAATGAGCAGTTCTTC,CATQQFNEQFF
TRBV6-6,TRBJ2-7,-,-,TGTGCCAGCAATTCGGACAGTTCCTACGAGCAGTACTTC,CASNSDSSYEQYF
TRBV5-1,TRBJ1-2,TRBD1,-,TGCGCCAGCAGCTTGGGAGGACAGGGAATGCGGTATGGCTACACCTTC,CASSLGGQGMRYGYTF
TRBV7-8,TRBJ2-7,-,-,TGTGCCAGCAGCAGTCCGGGACAACTCTACGAGCAGTACTTC,CASSSPGQLYEQYF
TRBV7-2,TRBJ1-2,-,-,TGTGCCTGGGCCGGGGACACTAACTATGGCTACACCTTC,CAWAGDTNYGYTF
TRBV30,TRBJ2-5,TRBD2,-,TGTGCCTGGAGTGTACTCCTAGCGGGGCGGGGGACCCAGTACTTC,CAWSVLLAGRGTQYF
TRBV7-3,TRBJ1-2,TRBD1,-,TGTGCCAGCAGCTTAACACCGACAGGGGGCGGTGGCTACACCTTC,CASSLTPTGGGGYTF
TRBV7-9,TRBJ1-1,-,-,TGTGCCAGCAGCTTATCTCGTGAGGACACTGAAGCTTTCTTT,CASSLSREDTEAFF
TRBV25-1,TRBJ2-7,-,-,TGTGCCAGCGGGGGGTATCCCTACGAGCAGTACTTC,CASGGYPYEQYF
TRBV6-1,TRBJ2-7,TRBD2,-,TGTGCCAGCAGTGAAGTTGGACTAGCGGGGGGGAGCTACGAGCAGTACTTC,CASSEVGLAGGSYEQYF
TRBV9,TRBJ2-1,TRBD2,-,TGTGCCAGCAGCGGGGGACTAGCGGGGGTATACAATGAGCAGTTCTTC,CASSGGLAGVYNEQFF
TRBV5-1,TRBJ2-1,-,-,TGCGCCAGCAGCTGGACAGTCAACAATGAGCAGTTCTTC,CASSWTVNNEQFF
TRBV18,TRBJ1-6,TRBD1,-,TGTGCCAGCTCACCGGGACAGGGGAATTCACCCCTCCACTTT,CASSPGQGNSPLHF
TRBV7-6,TRBJ2-3,TRBD2,few,TGTGCCAGCAGCTCCACGAGCGGGGCCCACACAGATACGCAGTATTTT,CASSSTSGAHTDTQYF
TRBV10-1,TRBJ1-1,-,-,TGCGCCAGCAGTAAGGACACGAACACTGAAGCTTTCTTT,CASSKDTNTEAFF
TRBV4-1,TRBJ2-1,-,-,TGCGCCAGTCAGGGGCCTAGCGGAGCATACAATGAGCAGTTCTTC,CASQGPSGAYNEQFF